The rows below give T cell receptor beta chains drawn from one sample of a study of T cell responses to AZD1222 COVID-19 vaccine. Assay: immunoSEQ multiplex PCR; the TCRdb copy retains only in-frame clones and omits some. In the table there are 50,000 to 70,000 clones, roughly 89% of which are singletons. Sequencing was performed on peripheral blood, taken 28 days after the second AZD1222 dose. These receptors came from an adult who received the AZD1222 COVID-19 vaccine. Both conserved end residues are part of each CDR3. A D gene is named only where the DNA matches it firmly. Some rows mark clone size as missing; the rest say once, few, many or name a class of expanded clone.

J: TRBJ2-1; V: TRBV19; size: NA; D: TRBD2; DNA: TGTGCCAGGGATCCGCCGACTAGCGGGAGGGAGGCGCAGTTCTTC; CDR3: CARDPPTSGREAQFF
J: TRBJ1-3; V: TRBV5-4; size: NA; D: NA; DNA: TGTGCCAGCAGCCCAGGGCAGGGGAGAAGAAACACCATATATTTT; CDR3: CASSPGQGRRNTIYF
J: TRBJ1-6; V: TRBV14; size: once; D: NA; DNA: TGTGCCAGCAGCCAAGATTGGAGGGCTAATTCACCCCTCCACTTT; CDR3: CASSQDWRANSPLHF
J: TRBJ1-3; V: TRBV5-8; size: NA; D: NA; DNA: TGTGCCAGCAGCACCGCCGGGACATTCTCTGGAAACACCATATATTTT; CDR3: CASSTAGTFSGNTIYF
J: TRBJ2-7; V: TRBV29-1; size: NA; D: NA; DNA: TGCAGCGTTGAGATACAGCGGAGGGGCCCCTACGAGCAGTACTTC; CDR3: CSVEIQRRGPYEQYF
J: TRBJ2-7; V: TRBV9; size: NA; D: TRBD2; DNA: TGTGCCAGCAGCGGAACTAGCGGGGGCATATACGAGCAGTACTTC; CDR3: CASSGTSGGIYEQYF
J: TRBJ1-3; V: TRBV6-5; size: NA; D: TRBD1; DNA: TGTGCCAGCATTGGGACAGCCTCTGGAAACACCATATATTTT; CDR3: CASIGTASGNTIYF
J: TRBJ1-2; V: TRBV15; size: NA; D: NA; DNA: TGTGCCACCAGCAGACCCGACGGGGTCAACTATGGCTACACCTTC; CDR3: CATSRPDGVNYGYTF
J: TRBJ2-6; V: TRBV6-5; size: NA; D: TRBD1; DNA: TGTGCCAGTGCCAGGGGGCTGGACGGGGCCAACGTCCTGACTTTC; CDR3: CASARGLDGANVLTF
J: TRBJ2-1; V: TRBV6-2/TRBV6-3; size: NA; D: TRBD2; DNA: TGTGCCAGCAGTTACCGGGTTGCGGGAGCTTCCTACAATGAGCAGTTCTTC; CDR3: CASSYRVAGASYNEQFF
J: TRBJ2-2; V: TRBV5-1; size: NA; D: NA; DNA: TGCGCCAGCAGCTGGAACACCGGGGAGCTGTTTTTT; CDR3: CASSWNTGELFF
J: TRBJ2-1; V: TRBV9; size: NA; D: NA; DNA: TGTGCCAGCAGCGTAGGAGGTTATGAGCAGTTCTTC; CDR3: CASSVGGYEQFF
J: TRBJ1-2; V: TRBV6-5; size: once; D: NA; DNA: TGTGCCAGCAGTTCCTGGACGGAAGACTATGGCTACACCTTC; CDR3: CASSSWTEDYGYTF
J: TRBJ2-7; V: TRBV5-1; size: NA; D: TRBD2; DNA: TGCGCCAGCAGCACTAGCGGGCAGAGCTCCTACGAGCAGTACTTC; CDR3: CASSTSGQSSYEQYF
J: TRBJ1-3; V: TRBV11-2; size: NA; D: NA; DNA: TGTGCCAGCAGCTTAAACCCTGACAGATCTGGAAACACCATATATTTT; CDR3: CASSLNPDRSGNTIYF
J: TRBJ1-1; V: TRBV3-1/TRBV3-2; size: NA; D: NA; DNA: TGTGCCAGCAGCCAAAGGTGGAGGGATACTGAAGCTTTCTTT; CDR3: CASSQRWRDTEAFF
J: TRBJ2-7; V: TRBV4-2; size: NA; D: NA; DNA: TGTGCCAGCAGCCTGGGACAAAGGGCCTCCGAGCAGTACTTC; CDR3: CASSLGQRASEQYF
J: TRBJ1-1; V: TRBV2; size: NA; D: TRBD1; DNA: TGTGCCAGCAGACCTCCGACAGGGAGTAACACTGAAGCTTTCTTT; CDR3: CASRPPTGSNTEAFF
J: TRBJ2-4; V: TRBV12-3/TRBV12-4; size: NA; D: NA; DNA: TGTGCCAGCAGATTTGGGGGCATTCAGTACTTC; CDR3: CASRFGGIQYF
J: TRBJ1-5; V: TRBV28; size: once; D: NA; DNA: TGTGCCAGCAGTACACAGGGTGGTCAGCCCCAGCATTTT; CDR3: CASSTQGGQPQHF
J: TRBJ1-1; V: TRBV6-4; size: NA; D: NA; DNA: TGTGCCAGCAGTGTGGATGGTGGGGGCGTCTCTGAAGCTTTCTTT; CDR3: CASSVDGGGVSEAFF
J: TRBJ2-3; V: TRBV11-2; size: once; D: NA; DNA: TGTGCCAGCAGCTTAAACCTCGGGGGCACAGATACGCAGTATTTT; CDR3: CASSLNLGGTDTQYF
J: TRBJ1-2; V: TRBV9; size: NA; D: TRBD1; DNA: TGTGCCAGCAGCGTAGGACACTCCGGGACAGGCGTCTATGGCTACACCTTC; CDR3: CASSVGHSGTGVYGYTF
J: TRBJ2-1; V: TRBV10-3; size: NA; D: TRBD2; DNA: TGTGCCATCAGTGGTATTGAAGCGGGAGTTGGTGAGCAGTTCTTC; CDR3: CAISGIEAGVGEQFF
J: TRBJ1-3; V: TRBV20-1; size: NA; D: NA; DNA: TGCAGTGCTAGTCAGGGAGGCTCTGGAAACACCATATATTTT; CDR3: CSASQGGSGNTIYF
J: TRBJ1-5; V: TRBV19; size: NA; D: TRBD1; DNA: TGTGCCAGTAGTATAAACAGGGGACAGCCCCAGCATTTT; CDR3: CASSINRGQPQHF
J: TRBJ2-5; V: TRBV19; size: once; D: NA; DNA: TGTGCCAGTTCCGGACCCCAAGAGACCCAGTACTTC; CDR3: CASSGPQETQYF
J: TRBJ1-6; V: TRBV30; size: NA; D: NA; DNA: TGTGCCTGGAGCTTCGACAGTGAAAGTTGCTTT; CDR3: CAWSFDSESCF
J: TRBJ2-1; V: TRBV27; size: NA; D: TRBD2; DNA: TGTGCCAGCACCAGGACTAGCGGGAGGCCCCCCGAGCAGTTCTTC; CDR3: CASTRTSGRPPEQFF
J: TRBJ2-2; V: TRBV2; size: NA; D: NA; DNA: TGTGCCAGCAGTGAACGAGAATTCACCGGGGAGCTGTTTTTT; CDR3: CASSEREFTGELFF
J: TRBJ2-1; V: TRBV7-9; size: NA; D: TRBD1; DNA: TGTGCCAGCAGCTTACAGGGGGCAGGCCGTGAGCAGTTCTTC; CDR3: CASSLQGAGREQFF
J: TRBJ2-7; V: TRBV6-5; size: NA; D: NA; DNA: TGTGCCAGCAGTTACTCGGTTCAGAACTACGAGCAGTACTTC; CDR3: CASSYSVQNYEQYF
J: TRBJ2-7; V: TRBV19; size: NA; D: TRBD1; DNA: TGTGCCAGTAGGAAGACAGGGGGATCCTACGAGCAGTACTTC; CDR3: CASRKTGGSYEQYF
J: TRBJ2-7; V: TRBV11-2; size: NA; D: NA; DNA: TGTGCCAGCAGCTTGACGGGGTACGAGCAGTACTTC; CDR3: CASSLTGYEQYF
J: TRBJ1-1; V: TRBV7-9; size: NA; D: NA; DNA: TGTGCCAGCAGCCCGACCGGTAACACTGAAGCTTTCTTT; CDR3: CASSPTGNTEAFF
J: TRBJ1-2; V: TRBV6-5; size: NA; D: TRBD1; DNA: TGTGCCAGCAGTTACTTCACAGGGGACGGCTACACCTTC; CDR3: CASSYFTGDGYTF
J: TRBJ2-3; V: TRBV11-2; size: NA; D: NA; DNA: TGTGCCAGCAGCTTAGATGGGGGTAGCACAGATACGCAGTATTTT; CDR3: CASSLDGGSTDTQYF
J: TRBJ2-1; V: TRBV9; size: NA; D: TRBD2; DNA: TGTGCCAGCAGCGTTGGACTAGCGGGAGTCAATGAGCAGTTCTTC; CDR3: CASSVGLAGVNEQFF
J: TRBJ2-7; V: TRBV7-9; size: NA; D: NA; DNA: TGTGCCAGCAGCCCCCAGAGGGAGCAGTACTTC; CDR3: CASSPQREQYF
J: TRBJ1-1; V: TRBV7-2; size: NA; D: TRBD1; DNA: TGTGCCAGCAGCTCCAGACAGGGCCCGAACACTGAAGCTTTCTTT; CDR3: CASSSRQGPNTEAFF
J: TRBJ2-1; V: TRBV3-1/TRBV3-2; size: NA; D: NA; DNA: TGTGCCAGCAGCCAGGACAGTCATGCCTACAATGAGCAGTTCTTC; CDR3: CASSQDSHAYNEQFF
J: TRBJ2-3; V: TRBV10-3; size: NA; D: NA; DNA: TGTGCCATCATGGGAGGCGATACGCAGTATTTT; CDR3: CAIMGGDTQYF
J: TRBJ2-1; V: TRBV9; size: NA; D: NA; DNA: TGTGCCAGCAGCGTGAACCAGGGACCAAGCAATGAGCAGTTCTTC; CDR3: CASSVNQGPSNEQFF
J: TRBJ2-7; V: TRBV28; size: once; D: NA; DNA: TGTGCCAGCAGTTCGGTGGTCGGGGGAAGCTACGAGCAGTACTTC; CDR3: CASSSVVGGSYEQYF
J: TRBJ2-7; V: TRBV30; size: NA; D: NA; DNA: TGTGCCTGGAGCGATCCCCGGGAGCAGTACTTC; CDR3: CAWSDPREQYF
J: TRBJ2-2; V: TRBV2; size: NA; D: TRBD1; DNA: TGTGCCAGGGGACAGGGACACACCGGGGAGCTGTTTTTT; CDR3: CARGQGHTGELFF
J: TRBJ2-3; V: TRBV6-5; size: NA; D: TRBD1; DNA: TGTGCCAGCAGTTCGGGACAGGGGCTCACAGATACGCAGTATTTT; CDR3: CASSSGQGLTDTQYF
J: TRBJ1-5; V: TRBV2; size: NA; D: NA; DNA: TGTGCCGTCCAAGCAGAGGGCGGTCAGCCCCAGCATTTT; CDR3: CAVQAEGGQPQHF
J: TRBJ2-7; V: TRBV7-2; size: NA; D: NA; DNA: TGTGCCAGCAGACGCGGAGGGGCAGCCTACGAGCAGTACTTC; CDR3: CASRRGGAAYEQYF
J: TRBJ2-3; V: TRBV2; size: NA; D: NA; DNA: TGTGCCAGTCTAAGGGAAGATACGCAGTATTTT; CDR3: CASLREDTQYF
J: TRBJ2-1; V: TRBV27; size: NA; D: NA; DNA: TGTGCCAGCAGGCCTCCCGCAACCCCCAATGAGCAGTTCTTC; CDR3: CASRPPATPNEQFF
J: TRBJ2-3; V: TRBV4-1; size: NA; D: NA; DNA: TGCGCCAGCAGCCCCTCGGTCACAGATACGCAGTATTTT; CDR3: CASSPSVTDTQYF
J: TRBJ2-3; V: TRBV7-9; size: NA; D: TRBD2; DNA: TGTGCCAGCAGCCGCGGGGGGGCGGAGACGCAGTATTTT; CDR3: CASSRGGAETQYF